This paragraph covers one T cell receptor (beta chain) sequence. These data come from a study of blood T cell repertoires in COVID-19. Only in-frame clones appear in the TCRdb table, and some are missing; sequencing was by immunoSEQ multiplex PCR. Of 60,000 to 75,000 clones in the sample, 65% to 85% were seen once. This sequence originates from a woman aged 45-59 years with acute or convalescent COVID-19. Sequencing input: peripheral blood.

CDR3 in DNA: TGTGCCAGCAGCGAGGTACTTGGAGAGACCCAGTACTTC. Its translation: CASSEVLGETQYF. The gene calls are TRBV7-9 and TRBJ2-5; D gene ambiguous. This CDR3 region has 13 residues. Germline V gives CDR1 SEHNR, CDR2 FQNEAQ (reference sequence). Trimming removed 5 bases at V and 4 bases at J, with 11 bases between.